This is a list of T cell receptor beta chains from one sample in a study of early T cells in non-severe SARS-CoV-2 infection. Each CDR3 protein gets one entry after TCRdb re-called the 5' RACE reads with MiXCR. The data contain about 80,000 distinct CDR3 sequences, approximately 5% of them seen just once; the ten biggest clones take up around 7.3%. Here the sequenced sample was whole blood, taken at baseline. These receptors all stem from an adult who was a healthcare worker with PCR-confirmed SARS-CoV-2 infection or an uninfected control (not recorded which). Both conserved end residues are part of each CDR3. Each record gives: clone size, D gene, V gene, J gene, CDR3 DNA, CDR3 protein. D genes are given only for firm matches. Not all rows give a size; the values are once, few, many and, for expanded clones, a class.

-	TRBD1	TRBV11-3	TRBJ2-4	TGTGCCAGCAGTATTACAGGGGACCACATTCAGTACTTC	CASSITGDHIQYF
many	-	TRBV20-1	TRBJ2-7	TGCAGTGCTAGTCACACCACCTACGAGCAGTACTTC	CSASHTTYEQYF
-	-	TRBV14	TRBJ2-1	TGTGCCAGCAGCCTCTCACTAGATCATCTGTTCTTC	CASSLSLDHLFF
many	-	TRBV6-6	TRBJ1-2	TGTGCCAGCAGCTCCTTGGGGGGTGGCTATGGCTACACCTTC	CASSSLGGGYGYTF
many	-	TRBV29-1	TRBJ1-1	TGCAGCGTTGGAAAGGTGTTGATTTGGGGTACCGAAGCTTTCTTT	CSVGKVLIWGTEAFF
many	-	TRBV5-8	TRBJ2-3	TGTGCCAGCAGCTACATGGCCCCGGGGACAGATACGCAGTATTTT	CASSYMAPGTDTQYF
many	-	TRBV25-1	TRBJ1-1	TGTGCCAGCAGTGAATTTGTGGGGGAGGGATTGGCTTTCTTT	CASSEFVGEGLAFF
few	-	TRBV19	TRBJ2-4	TGTGCCAGTACCATCTCCGGGACCGAGGACATTCAGTACTTC	CASTISGTEDIQYF
-	TRBD1	TRBV30	TRBJ2-7	TGTGCCTGGACCGGACAGGGGATTACCTACGAGCAGTACTTC	CAWTGQGITYEQYF
few	TRBD2	TRBV29-1	TRBJ2-3	TGCAGCGTTGAAAGCGGGGGCACAGATACGCAGTATTTT	CSVESGGTDTQYF
many	-	TRBV7-9	TRBJ2-1	TGTGCCAGCAGCTTGAGTATGTACGGGGGCTACAATGAGCAGTTCTTC	CASSLSMYGGYNEQFF
-	-	TRBV11-3	TRBJ2-1	TGTGCCAGCAGCCCCGATTCCTACCCCCGCTCCTACAATGAGCAGTTCTTC	CASSPDSYPRSYNEQFF
many	-	TRBV6-1	TRBJ1-1	TGTGCCAGCAGTGAAATATGGATTGAAGCTTTCTTT	CASSEIWIEAFF
many	-	TRBV7-3	TRBJ1-5	TGTGCCAGCACCCCGGCGGCGCTCAATCAGCCCCAGCATTTT	CASTPAALNQPQHF
-	-	TRBV30	TRBJ2-7	TGTTCCTGGAGGGGAACAGGGTCCGAGCAGTACTTC	CSWRGTGSEQYF
many	-	TRBV7-2	TRBJ2-5	TGTGCCAGCAGCTTAGAACTGGGCCAGGAGACCCAGTACTTC	CASSLELGQETQYF
many	-	TRBV13	TRBJ2-2	TGTGCCAGCAAAGGCGGTGCGAACACCGGGGAGCTGTTTTTT	CASKGGANTGELFF
few	-	TRBV7-6	TRBJ1-1	TGTGCCAGCAGCTTAGCGGAGGGTGGGCACACTGAAGCTTTCTTT	CASSLAEGGHTEAFF
few	-	TRBV10-1	TRBJ2-7	TGCGCCCATGGGAAAAGCCTTTCCTACGAGCAGTACTTC	CAHGKSLSYEQYF